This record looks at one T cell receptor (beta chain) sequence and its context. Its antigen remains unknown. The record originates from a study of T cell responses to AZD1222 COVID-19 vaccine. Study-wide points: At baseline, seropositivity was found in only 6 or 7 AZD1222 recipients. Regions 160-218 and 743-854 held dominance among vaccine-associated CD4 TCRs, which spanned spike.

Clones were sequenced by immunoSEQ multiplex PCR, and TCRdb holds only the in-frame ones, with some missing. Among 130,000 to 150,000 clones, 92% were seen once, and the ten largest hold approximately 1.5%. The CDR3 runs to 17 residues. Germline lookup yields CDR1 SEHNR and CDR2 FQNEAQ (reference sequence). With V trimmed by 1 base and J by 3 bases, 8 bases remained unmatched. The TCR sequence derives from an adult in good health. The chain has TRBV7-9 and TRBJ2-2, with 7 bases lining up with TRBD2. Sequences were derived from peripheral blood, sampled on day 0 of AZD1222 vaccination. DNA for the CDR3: TGTGCCAGCAGCTTAGTCCTCCTCGCGGGAGACACCGGGGAGCTGTTTTTT. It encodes CASSLVLLAGDTGELFF.